The clone carrying this T cell receptor (beta chain) has just a few counts. Its antigen is still unknown. The study made its TCR cDNA through 5'RACE template switching. That step introduced a universal primer site along with UMIs. TCRdb reprocessed the 5' RACE reads with MiXCR, giving one entry per CDR3 protein. The table includes about 240,000 distinct CDR3 sequences, about 7% detected once. This specimen belongs to a study of T cells after yellow fever vaccination. Overall study: The fractions with low cell numbers were processed using SMART-Seq v4 Ultra Low Input.

Study outcomes and limitations: Across the CD4 and CD8 compartments, a small share of clonotypes was present in both.

The CDR3 contains 14 residues. The junction had 3 bases not matched to a gene; V was cut back by 1 base and J by 8 bases. Germline CDR1 and CDR2: SGHNT and YENEEA. The clonotype was recovered from a man aged 30 to 45 who received the YFV17D yellow fever vaccine. The chain couples TRBV11-3 to TRBJ2-1, with 9 bases aligning to TRBD2. Sequenced material: CD4+ T cells sorted from PBMCs, taken 15 days after the yellow fever booster vaccination. CDR3 loop: CASSLGRTSDEQFF. CDR3 coding DNA: TGTGCCAGCAGCTTAGGGCGGACTAGCGATGAGCAGTTCTTC.